A selection of T cell receptor beta chains follows, all from one sample in a study of shared clonotypes between healthy human individuals. TCRdb's copy holds only in-frame clones and misses some; the assay was immunoSEQ multiplex PCR. The sample consists of some 650,000 clones, about 97% of them appearing once. The sequenced material came from naive CD4+ T cells sorted from blood. These TCRs come from a woman in her 30s in good health. Each CDR3 is given with its conserved first and last residue. The order of the fields is CDR3 protein, V gene, J gene.

CDR3aa: CASRSGQGVNEQFF; v_gene: TRBV6-1; j_gene: TRBJ2-1
CDR3aa: CASSPARDWISGTQYF; v_gene: TRBV28; j_gene: TRBJ2-3
CDR3aa: CASRGAVDTEAFF; v_gene: TRBV6-6; j_gene: TRBJ1-1
CDR3aa: CASSKGLAGGRNIQYF; v_gene: TRBV19; j_gene: TRBJ2-4
CDR3aa: CASSLPGQGVYEQYF; v_gene: TRBV28; j_gene: TRBJ2-7
CDR3aa: CASSPDRAGGEQYF; v_gene: TRBV18; j_gene: TRBJ2-7
CDR3aa: CAISAGQPNQPQHF; v_gene: TRBV10-3; j_gene: TRBJ1-5
CDR3aa: CASSLGPWGRSPLHF; v_gene: TRBV27; j_gene: TRBJ1-6
CDR3aa: CASSIDLADTEAFF; v_gene: TRBV19; j_gene: TRBJ1-1
CDR3aa: CASSTQVGETQYF; v_gene: TRBV19; j_gene: TRBJ2-5
CDR3aa: CASSRLAGKKETQYF; v_gene: TRBV6-6; j_gene: TRBJ2-5
CDR3aa: CASKRANSYEQYF; v_gene: TRBV28; j_gene: TRBJ2-7
CDR3aa: CATSSGTMTYEQYF; v_gene: TRBV15; j_gene: NA
CDR3aa: CASSLTGRLAGGGTDTQYF; v_gene: TRBV7-9; j_gene: TRBJ2-3
CDR3aa: CASMFYNEQFF; v_gene: TRBV5-5; j_gene: TRBJ2-1
CDR3aa: CASSSLYGSSGNTIYF; v_gene: TRBV7-9; j_gene: TRBJ1-3
CDR3aa: CASSLGSGSYEQYF; v_gene: TRBV5-4; j_gene: TRBJ2-7
CDR3aa: CASSLTGMLEGNTIYF; v_gene: TRBV27; j_gene: TRBJ1-3
CDR3aa: CAWRGSYEQYF; v_gene: TRBV30; j_gene: TRBJ2-7
CDR3aa: CASSETGRALHF; v_gene: TRBV2; j_gene: TRBJ1-6
CDR3aa: CAWAGPNTGELFF; v_gene: TRBV30; j_gene: TRBJ2-2
CDR3aa: CSEQGYSGYTF; v_gene: TRBV20-1; j_gene: TRBJ1-2
CDR3aa: CASSFDKGPYNEQFF; v_gene: TRBV7-2; j_gene: TRBJ2-1
CDR3aa: CASSSSKTGETQYF; v_gene: TRBV5-4; j_gene: TRBJ2-5
CDR3aa: CASRTEGEKLFF; v_gene: TRBV28; j_gene: TRBJ1-4
CDR3aa: CASSFTGYEQYF; v_gene: TRBV7-9; j_gene: TRBJ2-7
CDR3aa: CASRDRVYEQYF; v_gene: TRBV2; j_gene: TRBJ2-7
CDR3aa: CASSPPGPQASGANVLTF; v_gene: TRBV18; j_gene: TRBJ2-6
CDR3aa: CASSYDFYEQYF; v_gene: TRBV6-5; j_gene: TRBJ2-7
CDR3aa: CASRHTGRTNEKLFF; v_gene: TRBV28; j_gene: TRBJ1-4
CDR3aa: CASSQTGLSTDTQYF; v_gene: TRBV4-1; j_gene: TRBJ2-3
CDR3aa: CASSAEGTSGPYEQYF; v_gene: TRBV6-4; j_gene: TRBJ2-7
CDR3aa: CASSDAADRMNTEAFF; v_gene: TRBV5-4; j_gene: TRBJ1-1
CDR3aa: CASSYWTSGRAGEQYF; v_gene: TRBV6-5; j_gene: TRBJ2-7
CDR3aa: CASSPRSSNQPQHF; v_gene: TRBV18; j_gene: TRBJ1-5
CDR3aa: CASSLVPAYSNQPQHF; v_gene: TRBV7-8; j_gene: TRBJ1-5
CDR3aa: CASSQSRNKTGVNTEAFF; v_gene: TRBV23-1; j_gene: TRBJ1-1
CDR3aa: CASSKGQAYEQYF; v_gene: TRBV11-3; j_gene: TRBJ2-7
CDR3aa: CASSEMAQETQYF; v_gene: TRBV6-5; j_gene: TRBJ2-5
CDR3aa: CASRRGGQETQYF; v_gene: TRBV27; j_gene: TRBJ2-5
CDR3aa: CASSLAGTSGTDTQYF; v_gene: TRBV18; j_gene: TRBJ2-3
CDR3aa: CASSLEVRAGEEFF; v_gene: TRBV7-9; j_gene: TRBJ2-1
CDR3aa: CASSRYSSGNTIYF; v_gene: TRBV4-1; j_gene: TRBJ1-3
CDR3aa: CASSMVVTGAYEQYF; v_gene: TRBV19; j_gene: NA
CDR3aa: CASSESASGQETQYF; v_gene: TRBV10-2; j_gene: TRBJ2-5
CDR3aa: CASRGSRGEQYF; v_gene: TRBV2; j_gene: TRBJ2-7
CDR3aa: CASSLAGPDIRRGNIQYF; v_gene: TRBV7-2; j_gene: TRBJ2-4
CDR3aa: CASSPGQPHGELFF; v_gene: TRBV5-1; j_gene: TRBJ2-2
CDR3aa: CASTSPLGWPRSYEQYF; v_gene: TRBV11-3; j_gene: TRBJ2-7
CDR3aa: CASSLYGDTGPGNTIYF; v_gene: TRBV18; j_gene: TRBJ1-3
CDR3aa: CASSNSGRKPYEQYF; v_gene: TRBV6-5; j_gene: TRBJ2-7
CDR3aa: CASSLLRASGANVLTF; v_gene: TRBV11-2; j_gene: TRBJ2-6
CDR3aa: CASSLQGGYLGTEAFF; v_gene: TRBV14; j_gene: TRBJ1-1
CDR3aa: CAITTGLAGTFYEQYF; v_gene: TRBV10-3; j_gene: TRBJ2-7
CDR3aa: CASSLGTVRPLHF; v_gene: TRBV27; j_gene: TRBJ1-6